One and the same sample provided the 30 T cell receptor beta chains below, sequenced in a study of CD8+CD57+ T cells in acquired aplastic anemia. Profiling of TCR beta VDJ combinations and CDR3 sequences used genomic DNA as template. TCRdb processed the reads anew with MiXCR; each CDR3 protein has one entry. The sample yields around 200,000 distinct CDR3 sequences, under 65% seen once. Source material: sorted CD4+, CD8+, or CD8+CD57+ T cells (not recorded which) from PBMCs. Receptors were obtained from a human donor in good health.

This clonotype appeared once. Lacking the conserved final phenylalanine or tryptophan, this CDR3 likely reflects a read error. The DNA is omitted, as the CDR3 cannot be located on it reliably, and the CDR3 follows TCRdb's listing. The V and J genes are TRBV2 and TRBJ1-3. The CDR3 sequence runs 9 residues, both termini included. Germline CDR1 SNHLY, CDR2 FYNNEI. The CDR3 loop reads CASLNSGGA.

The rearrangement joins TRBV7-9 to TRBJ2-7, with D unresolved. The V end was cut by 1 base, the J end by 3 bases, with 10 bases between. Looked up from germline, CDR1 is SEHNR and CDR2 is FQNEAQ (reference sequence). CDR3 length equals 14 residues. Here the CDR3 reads CASSLEQNRYEQYF. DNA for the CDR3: TGTGCCAGCAGCTTAGAACAGAATCGCTACGAGCAGTACTTC.

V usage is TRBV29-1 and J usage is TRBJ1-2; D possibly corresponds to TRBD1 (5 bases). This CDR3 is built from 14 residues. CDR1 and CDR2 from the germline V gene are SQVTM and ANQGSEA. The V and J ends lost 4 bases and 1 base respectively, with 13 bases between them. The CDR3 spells CSVGPNRNNYGYTF. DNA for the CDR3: TGCAGCGTTGGACCTAACAGGAATAACTATGGCTACACCTTC.

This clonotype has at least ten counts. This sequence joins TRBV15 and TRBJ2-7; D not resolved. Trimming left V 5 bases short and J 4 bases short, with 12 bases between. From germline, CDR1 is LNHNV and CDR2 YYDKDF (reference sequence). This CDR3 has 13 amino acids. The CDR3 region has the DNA TGTGCCACCAGCGCAAGGCTCGGATACGAGCAGTACTTC. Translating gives CATSARLGYEQYF.

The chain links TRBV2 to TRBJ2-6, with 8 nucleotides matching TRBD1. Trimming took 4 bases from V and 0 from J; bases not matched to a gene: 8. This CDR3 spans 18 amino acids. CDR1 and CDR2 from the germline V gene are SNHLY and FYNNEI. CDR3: CASSGQGMGLSGANVLTF. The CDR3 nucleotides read TGTGCCAGCAGTGGACAGGGGATGGGACTCTCTGGGGCCAACGTCCTGACTTTC.

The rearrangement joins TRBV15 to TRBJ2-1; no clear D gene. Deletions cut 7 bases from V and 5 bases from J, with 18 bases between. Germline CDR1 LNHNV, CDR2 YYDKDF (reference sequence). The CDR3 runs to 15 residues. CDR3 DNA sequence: TGTGCCACCAAGGACCGACTGGGGTTTCACAATGAGCAGTTCTTC. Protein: CATKDRLGFHNEQFF.

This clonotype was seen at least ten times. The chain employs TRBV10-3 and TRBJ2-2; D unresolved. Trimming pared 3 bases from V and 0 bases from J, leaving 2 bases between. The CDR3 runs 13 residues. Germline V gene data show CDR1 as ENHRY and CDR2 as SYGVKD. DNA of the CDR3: TGTGCCATCAGTGAAACGAACACCGGGGAGCTGTTTTTT. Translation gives CAISETNTGELFF.

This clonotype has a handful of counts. The CDR3 DNA reads TGCAGCCAAGCCGCCACGTTCAATGAGCAGTTCTTC. Amino acid sequence: CSQAATFNEQFF. The rearrangement uses TRBV29-1 and TRBJ2-1; D unresolved. This CDR3 comprises 12 residues. V was pared by 8 bases and J by 6 bases, with 14 bases between. CDR1 is SQVTM and CDR2 is ANQGSEA in the germline V gene.

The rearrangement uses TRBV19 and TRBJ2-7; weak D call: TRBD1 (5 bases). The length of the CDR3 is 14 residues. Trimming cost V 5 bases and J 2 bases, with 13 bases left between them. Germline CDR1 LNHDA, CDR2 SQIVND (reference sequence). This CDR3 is CASSPQGDTYEQYF. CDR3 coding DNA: TGTGCCAGTAGTCCCCAGGGTGATACCTACGAGCAGTACTTC.

The CDR3 spells CASGLGQPSYEQYF. The CDR3 bases are TGTGCTAGTGGTTTGGGACAGCCTTCCTACGAGCAGTACTTC. The rearrangement uses TRBV12-5 and TRBJ2-7; maybe TRBD1 (5 bases). CDR1 LGHNT and CDR2 FRNRAP come from the germline V gene. The CDR3 length is 14 residues. V was shortened by 1 base and J by 1 base, with 8 bases between the two germline ends.

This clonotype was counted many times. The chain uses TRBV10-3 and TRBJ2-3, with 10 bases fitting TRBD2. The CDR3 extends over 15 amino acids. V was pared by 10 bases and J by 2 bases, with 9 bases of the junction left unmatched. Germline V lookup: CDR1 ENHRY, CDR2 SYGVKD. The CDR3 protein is CATFTSGVSTDTQYF. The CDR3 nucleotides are TGTGCCACCTTCACTAGCGGGGTCTCCACAGATACGCAGTATTTT.

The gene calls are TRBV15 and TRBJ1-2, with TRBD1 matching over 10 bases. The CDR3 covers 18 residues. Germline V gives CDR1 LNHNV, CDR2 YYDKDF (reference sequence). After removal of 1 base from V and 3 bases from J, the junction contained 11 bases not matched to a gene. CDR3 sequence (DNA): TGTGCCACCAGCAGAGTGTCAGGGACAGGGGCCGGATACTATGGCTACACCTTC. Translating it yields CATSRVSGTGAGYYGYTF.

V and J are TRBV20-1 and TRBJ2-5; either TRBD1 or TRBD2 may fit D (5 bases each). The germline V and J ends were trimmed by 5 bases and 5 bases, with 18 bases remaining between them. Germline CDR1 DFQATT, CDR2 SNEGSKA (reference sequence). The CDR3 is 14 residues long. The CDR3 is CSASPDQGEETQYF. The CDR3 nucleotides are TGCAGTGCTTCGCCCGACCAGGGAGAGGAGACCCAGTACTTC.

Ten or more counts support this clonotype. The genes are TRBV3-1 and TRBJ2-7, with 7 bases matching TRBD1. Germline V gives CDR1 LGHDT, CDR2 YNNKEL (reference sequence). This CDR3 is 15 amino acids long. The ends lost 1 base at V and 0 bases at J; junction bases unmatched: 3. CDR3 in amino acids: CASSQVGTASYEQYF. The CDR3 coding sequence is TGTGCCAGCAGCCAAGTAGGGACAGCCTCCTACGAGCAGTACTTC.

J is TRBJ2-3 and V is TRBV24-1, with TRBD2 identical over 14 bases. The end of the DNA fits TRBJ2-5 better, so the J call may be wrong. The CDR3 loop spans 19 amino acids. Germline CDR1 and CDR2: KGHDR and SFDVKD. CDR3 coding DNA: TGTGCCACCAGTGATTCGGGACTAGCGGGAGTAGGGGGCCAAGAGACCCAGTACTTC. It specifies CATSDSGLAGVGGQETQYF.

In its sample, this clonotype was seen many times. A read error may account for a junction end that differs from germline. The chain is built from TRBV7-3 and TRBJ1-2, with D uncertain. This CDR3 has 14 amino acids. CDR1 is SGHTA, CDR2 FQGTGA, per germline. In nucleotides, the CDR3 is TGTGCCAGCAGCCCCGACGGCTCTAACTATGGCTACATCTTC. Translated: CASSPDGSNYGYIF.

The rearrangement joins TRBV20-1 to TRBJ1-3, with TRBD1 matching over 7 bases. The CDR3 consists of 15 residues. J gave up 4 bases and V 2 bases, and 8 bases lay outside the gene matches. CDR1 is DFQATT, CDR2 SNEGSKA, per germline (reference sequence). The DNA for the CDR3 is TGCAGTGCTAGATCACAGGGGAACGCCGGAAACACCATATATTTT. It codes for CSARSQGNAGNTIYF.

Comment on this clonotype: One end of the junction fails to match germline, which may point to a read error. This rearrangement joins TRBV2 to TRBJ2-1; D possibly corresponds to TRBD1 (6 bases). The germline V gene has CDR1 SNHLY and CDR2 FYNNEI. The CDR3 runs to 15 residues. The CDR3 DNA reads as TGTGCCACCAGTGAGGACAGCAACTCCTACAATGAGCAGTTCTTC. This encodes CATSEDSNSYNEQFF.

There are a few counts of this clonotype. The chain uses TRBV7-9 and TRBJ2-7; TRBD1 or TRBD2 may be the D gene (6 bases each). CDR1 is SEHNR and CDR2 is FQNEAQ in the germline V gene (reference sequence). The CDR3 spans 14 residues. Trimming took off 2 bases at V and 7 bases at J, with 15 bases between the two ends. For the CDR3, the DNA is TGTGCCAGCAGCTTAAGACAAGGGGGAGGAGAGCAGTACTTC. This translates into CASSLRQGGGEQYF.

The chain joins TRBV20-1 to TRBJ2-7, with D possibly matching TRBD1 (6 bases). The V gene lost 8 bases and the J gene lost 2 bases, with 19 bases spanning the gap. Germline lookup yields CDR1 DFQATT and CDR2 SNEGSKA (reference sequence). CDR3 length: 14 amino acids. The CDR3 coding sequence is TGCAGTTCTGGGGGCGGAACTGCCACCTACGAGCAGTACTTC. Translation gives CSSGGGTATYEQYF.

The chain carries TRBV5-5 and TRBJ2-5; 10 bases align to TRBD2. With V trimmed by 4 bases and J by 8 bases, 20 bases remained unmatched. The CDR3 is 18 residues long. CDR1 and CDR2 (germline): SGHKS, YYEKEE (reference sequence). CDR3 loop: CASSLPGTGGLAAITQYF. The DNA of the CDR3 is TGTGCCAGCAGCCTACCCGGGACAGGCGGACTAGCGGCGATAACCCAGTACTTC. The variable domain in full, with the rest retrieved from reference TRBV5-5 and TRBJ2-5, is DAGVTQSPTHLIKTRGQQVTLRCSPISGHKSVSWYQQVLGQGPQFIFQYYEKEERGRGNFPDRFSARQFPNYSSELNVNALLLGDSALYLCASSLPGTGGLAAITQYFGPGTRLLVL.

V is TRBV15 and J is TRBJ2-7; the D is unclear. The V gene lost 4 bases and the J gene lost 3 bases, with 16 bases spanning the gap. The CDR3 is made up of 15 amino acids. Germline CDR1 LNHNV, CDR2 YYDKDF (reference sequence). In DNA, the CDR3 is TGTGCCACCAGCATTGGGTCTGGGAATTTCTACGAGCAGTACTTC. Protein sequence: CATSIGSGNFYEQYF. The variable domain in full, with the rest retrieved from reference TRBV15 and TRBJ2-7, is DAMVIQNPRYQVTQFGKPVTLSCSQTLNHNVMYWYQQKSSQAPKLLFHYYDKDFNNEADTPDNFQSRRPNTSFCFLDIRSPGLGDTAMYLCATSIGSGNFYEQYFGPGTRLTVT.

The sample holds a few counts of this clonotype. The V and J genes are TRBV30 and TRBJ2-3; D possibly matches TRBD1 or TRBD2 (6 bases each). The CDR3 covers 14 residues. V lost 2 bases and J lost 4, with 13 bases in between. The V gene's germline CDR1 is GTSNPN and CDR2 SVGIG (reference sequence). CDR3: CAWSTGAGSDTQYF. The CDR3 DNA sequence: TGTGCCTGGAGTACGGGGGCTGGTTCAGATACGCAGTATTTT.

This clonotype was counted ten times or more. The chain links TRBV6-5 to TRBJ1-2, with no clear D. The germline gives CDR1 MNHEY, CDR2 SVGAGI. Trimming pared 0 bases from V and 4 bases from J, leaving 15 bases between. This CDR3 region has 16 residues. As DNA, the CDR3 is TGTGCCAGCAGTTACTCGAAGGTGGGCGCCGGCTATGGCTACACCTTC. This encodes CASSYSKVGAGYGYTF.

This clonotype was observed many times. CDR3 sequence reads: CASSWDRDHEQYF. The CDR3 DNA reads as TGTGCCAGCTCCTGGGACAGGGATCACGAGCAGTACTTC. This rearrangement joins TRBV12-3 or TRBV12-4 to TRBJ2-7; 9 bases are shared with TRBD1. This CDR3 contains 13 residues. Trimming removed 8 bases from V and 5 bases from J; junction bases left unmatched: 7.

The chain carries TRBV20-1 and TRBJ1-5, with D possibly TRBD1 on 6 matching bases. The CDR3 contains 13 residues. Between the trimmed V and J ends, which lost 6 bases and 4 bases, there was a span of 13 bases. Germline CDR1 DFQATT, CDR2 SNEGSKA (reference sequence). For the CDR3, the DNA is TGCAGTGCCAGGCGGGACATAAATCAGCCCCAGCATTTT. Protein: CSARRDINQPQHF.

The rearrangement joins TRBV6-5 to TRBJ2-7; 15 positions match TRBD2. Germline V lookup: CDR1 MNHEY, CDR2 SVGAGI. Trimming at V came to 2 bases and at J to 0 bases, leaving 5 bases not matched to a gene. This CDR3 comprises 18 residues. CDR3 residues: CASSYAGLAGGGSYEQYF. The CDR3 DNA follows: TGTGCCAGCAGTTACGCGGGACTAGCGGGAGGTGGCTCCTACGAGCAGTACTTC.

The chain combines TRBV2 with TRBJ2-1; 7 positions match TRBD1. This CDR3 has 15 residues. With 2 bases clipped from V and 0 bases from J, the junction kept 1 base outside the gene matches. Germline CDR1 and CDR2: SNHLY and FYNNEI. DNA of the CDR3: TGTGCCAGCAGTGAAACAGGGGTCTCCTACAATGAGCAGTTCTTC. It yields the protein CASSETGVSYNEQFF.

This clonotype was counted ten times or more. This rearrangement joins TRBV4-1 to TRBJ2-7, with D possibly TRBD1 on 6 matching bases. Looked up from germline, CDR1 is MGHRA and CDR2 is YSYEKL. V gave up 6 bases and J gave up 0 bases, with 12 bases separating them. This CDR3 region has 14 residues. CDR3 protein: CASSRNRDSYEQYF. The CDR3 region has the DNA TGCGCCAGCAGTCGAAACAGGGACTCCTACGAGCAGTACTTC.

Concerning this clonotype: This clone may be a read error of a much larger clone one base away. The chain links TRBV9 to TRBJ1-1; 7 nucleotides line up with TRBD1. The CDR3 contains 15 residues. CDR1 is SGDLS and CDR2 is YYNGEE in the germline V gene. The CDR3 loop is CASSVIGGGSTETFF. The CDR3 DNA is TGTGCCAGCAGCGTTATCGGAGGGGGCTCCACTGAAACTTTCTTT. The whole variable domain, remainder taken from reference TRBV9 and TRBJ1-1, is DSGVTQTPKHLITATGQRVTLRCSPRSGDLSVYWYQQSLDQGLQFLIQYYNGEERAKGNILERFSAQQFPDLHSELNLSSLELGDSALYFCASSVIGGGSTETFFGQGTRLTVV.